This record looks at one T cell receptor (beta chain) sequence and its context. The data stem from a study of blood T cell repertoires in COVID-19. How the authors handled the data: Quantification of nucleated cells was approximated via reference gene primer amplification. Assay used: immunoSEQ multiplex PCR; TCRdb lists only in-frame clones, some missing. The V and J calls and clone size come from that table; D and trimming were worked out from the DNA. The sample includes fewer than 250,000 clones, around 78% of them seen just once. Trimming left V 2 bases short and J 4 bases short, with 8 bases between. The CDR3 totals 13 residues.

This clonotype was obtained from a woman between 65 and 79 years old with active or convalescent COVID-19. The sample was peripheral blood. The rearrangement joins TRBV12-3 or TRBV12-4 to TRBJ2-5; D is possibly TRBD1 (5 bases). The CDR3 DNA sequence: TGTGCCAGCAGTTTAAGACAGTCAGAGACCCAGTACTTC. Translating it yields CASSLRQSETQYF.